This is a list of T cell receptor beta chains from one sample in a study of T cell responses to AZD1222 COVID-19 vaccine. Assay used: immunoSEQ multiplex PCR; TCRdb lists only in-frame clones, some missing. The repertoire holds some 150,000 clones, with more than 90% as singletons. The source material was peripheral blood, sampled on day 0 of AZD1222 vaccination. The receptors were gathered from an adult in good health. Both conserved end residues are part of each CDR3. D genes are given only for firm matches. Where a row states a size, it is once, few, many or the class of an expanded clone; other rows omit it.

len	j_gene	d_gene	abundance	v_gene	CDR3nt	CDR3aa
11	TRBJ2-3	NA	NA	TRBV7-9	TGTGCCAGCAGCAACACAGATACGCAGTATTTT	CASSNTDTQYF
13	TRBJ2-7	NA	once	TRBV27	TGTGCCAGCAGTTTTGAACCTAGGGCATCGCAGTACTTC	CASSFEPRASQYF
17	TRBJ2-1	NA	NA	TRBV7-6	TGTGCCAGCAGTCCTGGTATCACGGCCCTAACCTACAATGAGCAGTTCTTC	CASSPGITALTYNEQFF
15	TRBJ2-5	NA	NA	TRBV2	TGTGCCAGCAGTGACGGCCGTACCCACCAAGAGACCCAGTACTTC	CASSDGRTHQETQYF
15	TRBJ2-3	NA	NA	TRBV4-2	TGTGCCAGCAGCCAAGTACGAGGGGAGGTAGATACGCAGTATTTT	CASSQVRGEVDTQYF
15	TRBJ2-7	TRBD2	NA	TRBV29-1	TGCAGCGTCGCCTTTGGCGGGAGAGTTGCTTACGAGCAGTACTTC	CSVAFGGRVAYEQYF
15	TRBJ1-4	TRBD1	NA	TRBV4-3	TGCGCCAGCAGCCAGAGGACAGGGGGCAATGAAAAACTGTTTTTT	CASSQRTGGNEKLFF
16	TRBJ2-1	TRBD1	NA	TRBV27	TGTGCCAGCAGTTTGAGAGGACAGGGGTTCGTCAATGAGCAGTTCTTC	CASSLRGQGFVNEQFF
15	TRBJ1-1	NA	NA	TRBV19	TGTGCCAGTAGTCCTTCTACGGGGATGAACACTGAAGCTTTCTTT	CASSPSTGMNTEAFF
17	TRBJ2-7	NA	NA	TRBV28	TGTGCCAGCAGTTTGCTTACCGAAGAAACTGTGACCTACGAGCAGTACTTC	CASSLLTEETVTYEQYF
14	TRBJ1-3	TRBD1	NA	TRBV6-5	TGTGCCACAGGGACAGGGGTCGGTGGAAACACCATATATTTT	CATGTGVGGNTIYF
15	TRBJ1-1	NA	NA	TRBV28	TGTGCCAGCAGTTCCTCCACTTCAGCTAGCACTGAAGCTTTCTTT	CASSSSTSASTEAFF
16	TRBJ2-3	TRBD2	NA	TRBV4-2	TGTGCCAGCAGCCAAGATCGAGCGGGGGGGCCAGATACGCAGTATTTT	CASSQDRAGGPDTQYF
16	TRBJ2-7	TRBD2	NA	TRBV5-1	TGCGCCAGCAGCGCCGCGGTAGCGGGGTCTAACTACGAGCAGTACTTC	CASSAAVAGSNYEQYF
14	TRBJ1-5	NA	few	TRBV6-5	TGTGCCAGCAGTCCCGACGGGGACAATCAGCCCCAGCATTTT	CASSPDGDNQPQHF
14	TRBJ1-2	TRBD1	NA	TRBV30	TGTGCCTGGAGTGTACTGGGGACAGGGTATGGCTACACCTTC	CAWSVLGTGYGYTF
16	TRBJ2-1	TRBD1	NA	TRBV27	TGTGCCAGCAGTTTATATAGGGGGCTTTTCTACAATGAGCAGTTCTTC	CASSLYRGLFYNEQFF
12	TRBJ1-6	NA	NA	TRBV7-2	TGTGCCAGCAGCTTAGAGGCCGGGCCCCTCCACTTT	CASSLEAGPLHF
13	TRBJ1-5	NA	NA	TRBV12-3/TRBV12-4	TGTGCCAGCAGTTTTACCGGGTCTCAGCCCCAGCATTTT	CASSFTGSQPQHF
15	TRBJ1-3	NA	NA	TRBV7-9	TGTGCCAGCAGCTTAGCAGGGGAGGCTGGAAACACCATATATTTT	CASSLAGEAGNTIYF
19	TRBJ2-6	TRBD2	NA	TRBV27	TGTGCCAGCAGTCCGCGACTAGCGGGAAAAGACTCTGGGGCCAACGTCCTGACTTTC	CASSPRLAGKDSGANVLTF
13	TRBJ1-1	TRBD1	NA	TRBV9	TGTGCCAGCAGCGAACAGGGGCACACTGAAGCTTTCTTT	CASSEQGHTEAFF
14	TRBJ1-1	NA	NA	TRBV7-3	TGTGCCAGCAGCGTCCAGACAGCGAACACTGAAGCTTTCTTT	CASSVQTANTEAFF
14	TRBJ2-2	NA	NA	TRBV11-2	TGTGCCAGCAGCTTGTGGAACCCCACCGGGGAGCTGTTTTTT	CASSLWNPTGELFF
16	TRBJ2-3	NA	NA	TRBV5-4	TGTGCCAGCAGCTTGGTTCCCGGGGCTAGCACAGATACGCAGTATTTT	CASSLVPGASTDTQYF
15	TRBJ1-2	TRBD1	NA	TRBV5-1	TGCGCCAGCAGCTTGGGGTCCCAGGGGGTCTATGGCTACACCTTC	CASSLGSQGVYGYTF
16	TRBJ2-7	TRBD1	NA	TRBV4-1	TGCGCCAGCAGCCAAGCCCAGCGGACAGGGACCTACGAGCAGTACTTC	CASSQAQRTGTYEQYF
12	TRBJ2-7	TRBD2	few	TRBV29-1	TGCAGCGGAATTGGACTAGCATACGAGCAGTACTTC	CSGIGLAYEQYF
16	TRBJ2-7	NA	NA	TRBV5-5	TGTGCCAGCAGCTTGTTCCGGAGCGCCATTAACTACGAGCAGTACTTC	CASSLFRSAINYEQYF
16	TRBJ2-4	NA	NA	TRBV19	TGTGCCAGTAGTATAGGGGCCGGACAGGCCAAAAACATTCAGTACTTC	CASSIGAGQAKNIQYF
14	TRBJ1-1	NA	NA	TRBV6-5	TGTGCCAGCACCCCTGGGGGGATGAACACTGAAGCTTTCTTT	CASTPGGMNTEAFF
17	TRBJ1-3	NA	NA	TRBV28	TGTGCCAGCAGTTCCCCGACAGAGCTTATCTCTGGAAACACCATATATTTT	CASSSPTELISGNTIYF
16	TRBJ2-3	NA	once	TRBV4-3	TGCGCCAGCAGCCAATCGGGGCCGGGGGCGGCAGATACGCAGTATTTT	CASSQSGPGAADTQYF
17	TRBJ2-3	NA	NA	TRBV19	TGTGCCAGTAGCAATACCCGGGGGGCACAGGGGACAGATACGCAGTATTTT	CASSNTRGAQGTDTQYF
16	TRBJ2-2	TRBD1	NA	TRBV9	TGTGCCAGCAGCATAGGACAGGGGACTCCCGGATTGGAGCTGTTTTTT	CASSIGQGTPGLELFF
14	TRBJ2-3	NA	few	TRBV7-2	TGTGCCAGCAGCTTAGACGCCCGCACAGATACGCAGTATTTT	CASSLDARTDTQYF
13	TRBJ1-1	NA	few	TRBV19	TGTGCCAGTAGTATGGAGGGGGGCGCTTCGGCTTTCTTT	CASSMEGGASAFF
12	TRBJ1-5	NA	NA	TRBV12-3/TRBV12-4	TGTGCCAGCAGTTCCGCCAATCAGCCCCAGCATTTT	CASSSANQPQHF
10	TRBJ2-1	NA	once	TRBV20-1	TGCAGTCACCTCCACAAGGAGCAGTTCTTC	CSHLHKEQFF
14	TRBJ1-6	NA	NA	TRBV27	TGTGCCAGCAAGCGGAGCTCCTATAATTCACCCCTCCACTTT	CASKRSSYNSPLHF